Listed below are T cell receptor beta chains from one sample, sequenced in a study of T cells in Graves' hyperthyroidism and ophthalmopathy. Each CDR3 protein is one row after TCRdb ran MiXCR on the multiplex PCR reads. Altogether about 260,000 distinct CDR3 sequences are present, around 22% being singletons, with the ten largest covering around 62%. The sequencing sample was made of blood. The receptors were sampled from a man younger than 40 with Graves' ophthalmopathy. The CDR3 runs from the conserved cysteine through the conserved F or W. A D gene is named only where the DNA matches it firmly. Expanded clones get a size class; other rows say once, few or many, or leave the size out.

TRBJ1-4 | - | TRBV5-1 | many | CASRDRMGEKLFF | TGCGCCAGCAGGGATCGCATGGGAGAAAAACTGTTTTTT
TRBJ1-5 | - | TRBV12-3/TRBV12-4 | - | CASSSGTPSQPQHF | TGTGCCAGCAGTTCAGGGACCCCTAGTCAGCCCCAGCATTTT
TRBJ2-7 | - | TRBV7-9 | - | CASSRDNEQYF | TGTGCCAGCAGCAGGGACAACGAGCAGTACTTC
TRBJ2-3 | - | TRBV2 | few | CASQEAAQTDTQYF | TGTGCCAGCCAAGAAGCGGCCCAGACAGATACGCAGTATTTT
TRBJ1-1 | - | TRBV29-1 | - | CSGGGRDQKAFF | TGCAGCGGGGGGGGCAGGGATCAGAAAGCTTTCTTT
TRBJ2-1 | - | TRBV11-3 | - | CASSLGRGLEQFF | TGTGCCAGCAGCTTAGGGCGAGGGCTGGAGCAGTTCTTC
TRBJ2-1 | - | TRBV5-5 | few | CASIRTDYNEQFF | TGTGCCAGCATCCGGACAGATTACAATGAGCAGTTCTTC
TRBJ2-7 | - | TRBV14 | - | CASSQGLGDRNEQYF | TGTGCCAGCAGCCAAGGACTAGGGGATAGGAACGAGCAGTACTTC
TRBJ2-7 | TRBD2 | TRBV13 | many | CASSLAASGTIRVEQYF | TGTGCCAGCAGCTTAGCGGCTAGCGGGACAATCCGGGTCGAGCAGTACTTC
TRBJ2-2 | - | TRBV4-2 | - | CASSQERGHTGELFF | TGTGCCAGCAGCCAAGAGCGGGGCCACACCGGGGAGCTGTTTTTT
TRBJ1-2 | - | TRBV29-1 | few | CSVEDPSTALYGYTF | TGCAGCGTTGAAGATCCGTCGACGGCTCTCTATGGCTACACCTTC
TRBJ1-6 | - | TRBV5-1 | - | CASRETTGSPLHF | TGCGCCAGCAGAGAAACCACAGGATCACCCCTCCACTTT
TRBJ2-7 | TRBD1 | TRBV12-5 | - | CASAPQDRGSYEQYF | TGTGCTAGTGCCCCCCAGGACAGGGGATCCTACGAGCAGTACTTC
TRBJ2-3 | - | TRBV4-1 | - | CASSQAGLGPDTQYF | TGCGCCAGCAGCCAAGCAGGGTTGGGGCCAGATACGCAGTATTTT
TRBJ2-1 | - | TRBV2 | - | CASSELGVSGSYNEQFF | TGTGCCAGCAGTGAACTGGGGGTTAGCGGATCCTACAATGAGCAGTTCTTC
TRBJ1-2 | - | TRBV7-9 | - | CASSSEGQVQSYGYTF | TGTGCCAGCAGCTCCGAAGGACAAGTCCAGTCCTATGGCTACACCTTC
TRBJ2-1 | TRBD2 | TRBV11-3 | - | CASSTTSGSDEQFF | TGTGCCAGCAGCACGACTAGCGGGAGTGATGAGCAGTTCTTC
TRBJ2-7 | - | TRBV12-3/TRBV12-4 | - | CASSRSWASYEQYF | TGTGCCAGCAGCCGGAGTTGGGCGTCCTACGAGCAGTACTTC
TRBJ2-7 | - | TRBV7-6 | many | CASSPSGGAYEQYF | TGTGCCAGCAGTCCCAGCGGAGGGGCCTACGAGCAGTACTTC
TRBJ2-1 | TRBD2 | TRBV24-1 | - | CATSDRTKFKASGSSYNEQFF | TGTGCCACCAGTGACAGGACCAAGTTTAAGGCTAGCGGGAGTTCCTACAATGAGCAGTTCTTC
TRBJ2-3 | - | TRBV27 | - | CASSPHPTDTQYF | TGTGCCAGCAGTCCACACCCCACAGATACGCAGTATTTT
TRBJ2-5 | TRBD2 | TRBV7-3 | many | CASSLSGSGRLETQYF | TGTGCCAGCAGCTTATCGGGTAGCGGGAGACTCGAGACCCAGTACTTC
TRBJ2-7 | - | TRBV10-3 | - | CAISDPPYEQYF | TGTGCCATCAGTGACCCACCGTACGAGCAGTACTTC
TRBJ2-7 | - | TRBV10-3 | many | CAISPVSSYEQYF | TGTGCCATCAGTCCCGTGAGCTCCTACGAGCAGTACTTC
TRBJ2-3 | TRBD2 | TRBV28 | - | CASKLAGSTDTQYF | TGTGCCAGCAAGCTAGCGGGTAGCACAGATACGCAGTATTTT
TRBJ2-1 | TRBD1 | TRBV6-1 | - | CASSEQGAHEQFF | TGTGCCAGCAGCGAGCAGGGGGCTCATGAGCAGTTCTTC